Listed here are 14 T cell receptor beta chains from one sample, sequenced in a study of T cells in Graves' hyperthyroidism and ophthalmopathy. What was amplified from RNA transcripts were TCR beta CDR3 regions. The TCR CDR3 was amplified in a first-round RT-PCR using the HTBI primer set. TCRdb re-analysed the multiplex PCR reads in MiXCR, keeping a single row per CDR3 protein. Here the sample spans about 620,000 distinct CDR3 sequences, around 15% being singletons. Sequencing was carried out using blood. These TCRs come from a woman younger than 45 with Graves' hyperthyroidism.

V is TRBV19 and J is TRBJ2-3; D perhaps matches TRBD1 (6 bases). The germline V and J ends were trimmed by 5 bases and 2 bases, with 8 bases remaining between them. The CDR3 has 13 amino acids. The germline V gene encodes CDR1 LNHDA and CDR2 SQIVND (reference sequence). CDR3 sequence reads: CASSPGATDTQYF. Here the CDR3 DNA reads TGTGCCAGTAGTCCAGGGGCCACAGATACGCAGTATTTT.

This clonotype was seen repeatedly, ten times or more. The chain combines TRBV12-3 or TRBV12-4 with TRBJ1-5, with a tentative D call TRBD1 (5 bases). The V end lost 6 bases, the J end lost 2 bases, and 8 bases lay between the germline ends. This CDR3 has 13 amino acids. Here the CDR3 reads CASRGRGNQPQHF. CDR3 coding DNA: TGTGCCAGCAGGGGACGGGGCAATCAGCCCCAGCATTTT.

This clonotype was recorded only once. The chain has TRBV5-1 and TRBJ2-7, with D perhaps TRBD2 (6 bases). V lost 0 bases to trimming and J lost 0 bases, with 10 bases between them. Per the germline V gene, CDR1 is SGHRS and CDR2 is YFSETQ. CDR3 length: 15 amino acids. CDR3 DNA: TGCGCCAGCAGCTTGGTCCCGGGAGCCTCCTACGAGCAGTACTTC. Translating gives CASSLVPGASYEQYF. Supplemented by reference TRBV5-1 and TRBJ2-7, the full variable domain reads KAGVTQTPRYLIKTRGQQVTLSCSPISGHRSVSWYQQTPGQGLQFLFEYFSETQRNKGNFPGRFSGRQFSNSRSEMNVSTLELGDSALYLCASSLVPGASYEQYFGPGTRLTVT.

This clonotype was counted between two and nine times. The chain joins TRBV24-1 to TRBJ1-2, with unresolved D. Trimming left V 3 bases short and J 4 bases short, with 14 bases between. This CDR3 has 15 residues. Germline CDR1 reads KGHDR; CDR2 reads SFDVKD. The CDR3 protein is CATSDPSGTFYGYTF. In DNA, the CDR3 is TGTGCCACCAGTGATCCCAGCGGAACCTTCTATGGCTACACCTTC.

This clonotype was counted only a few times. The chain combines TRBV6-4 with TRBJ2-1; D remains unclear. V gave up 10 bases and J gave up 2 bases, with 9 bases separating them. Looked up from germline, CDR1 is MRHNA and CDR2 is SNTAGT. The CDR3 is 12 residues long. Written as DNA, the CDR3 is TGTGCCATCGCGGTAGCCTACAATGAGCAGTTCTTC. It codes for CAIAVAYNEQFF.

With respect to this clonotype: This may arise from a read error, as a much more abundant clone is one base away. The gene calls are TRBV7-2 and TRBJ2-1, with D possibly TRBD1 on 5 matching bases. V was trimmed by 5 bases and J by 9 bases, leaving 11 bases between them. The CDR3 extends over 12 amino acids. The germline CDR1 and CDR2 sequences are SGHTA and FQGNSA. CDR3 protein: CASSPNRREQFF. The CDR3 DNA is TGTGCCAGCAGCCCCAACAGGCGTGAGCAGTTCTTC.

This clonotype came up a few times. The chain has TRBV20-1 and TRBJ2-3; 14 bases are shared with TRBD2. CDR3 length equals 15 residues. After removal of 5 bases from V and 4 bases from J, the junction contained 5 bases not matched to a gene. Germline lookup yields CDR1 DFQATT and CDR2 SNEGSKA (reference sequence). DNA for the CDR3: TGCAGTGCTTACCGGGGACTAGCGGGAGCAGATACGCAGTATTTT. Its protein product is CSAYRGLAGADTQYF.

This clonotype occurred many times. V and J are TRBV12-3 or TRBV12-4 and TRBJ2-7, with D tentatively TRBD1 or TRBD2 (5 bases each). The CDR3 consists of 15 residues. V gave up 3 bases and J gave up 2 bases, with 14 bases separating them. The CDR3 DNA reads as TGTGCCAGCAGTTTTAGGCAGGGAGCCGCCTACGAGCAGTACTTC. Encoded protein: CASSFRQGAAYEQYF.

Ten or more counts support this clonotype. The chain employs TRBV28 and TRBJ1-2; no clear D. Between the trimmed V and J ends, which lost 2 bases and 4 bases, there was a span of 14 bases. Per germline, CDR1 MDHEN and CDR2 SYDVKM. The CDR3 has 15 amino acids. The DNA of the CDR3 is TGTGCCAGCAGTTTAAGAGGACCGCCGATCTATGGCTACACCTTC. The encoded protein is CASSLRGPPIYGYTF.

This clonotype was seen more than once but under ten times. The chain has TRBV25-1 and TRBJ1-4; a weak D match, TRBD1 (6 bases). CDR1 and CDR2 (germline): MGHDK, SYGVNS. The CDR3 contains 16 residues. V lost 1 base and J 0 bases, leaving 9 bases between the germline ends. The CDR3 is CASSEWTDTTNEKLFF. The CDR3 DNA follows: TGTGCCAGCAGTGAATGGACAGACACAACTAATGAAAAACTGTTTTTT.

Many counts were recorded for this clonotype. The gene calls are TRBV19 and TRBJ2-7; 7 bases are a match to TRBD2. The CDR3 extends over 15 amino acids. The J segment lost 3 bases and the V segment lost 3 bases, leaving 8 bases of the junction unmatched. Germline lookup yields CDR1 LNHDA and CDR2 SQIVND (reference sequence). CDR3 DNA sequence: TGTGCCAGTAGTATGGGGTCTAGCGGAGGCTACGAGCAGTACTTC. It specifies CASSMGSSGGYEQYF.

The sample holds many counts of this clonotype. This sequence joins TRBV28 and TRBJ2-7; 10 nucleotides align to TRBD1. The J segment lost 5 bases and the V segment lost 5 bases, leaving 12 bases of the junction unmatched. The CDR3 length is 16 residues. Germline assignment: CDR1 MDHEN and CDR2 SYDVKM. The chain's CDR3 is CASSLAPTGGADEQYF. The DNA for the CDR3 is TGTGCCAGCAGTCTAGCCCCGACAGGGGGCGCGGACGAGCAGTACTTC.

This chain connects TRBV24-1 to TRBJ2-3; 10 nucleotides align to TRBD2. CDR3 length equals 19 residues. The junction had 11 bases not matched to a gene; V was cut back by 0 bases and J by 3 bases. CDR1 and CDR2 from the germline V gene are KGHDR and SFDVKD. The DNA of the CDR3 is TGTGCCACCAGTGATTTGCCCACCCGGACTAGCGGAGAGACAGATACGCAGTATTTT. Translation: CATSDLPTRTSGETDTQYF.

This clonotype was detected ten times or more. A junction boundary mismatches the germline segment, possibly from a read error. This chain links TRBV7-8 with TRBJ2-7, with TRBD1 as a possible D gene (5 bases). Looked up from germline, CDR1 is SGHVS and CDR2 is FQNEAQ. The CDR3 runs 13 residues. CDR3 DNA: TGTGCCAACAGCTTAGACAGATTCTACGAGCAGTACTTC. Amino acids: CANSLDRFYEQYF.